Here is one T cell receptor beta chain with its context. What it binds is unknown. This CDR3 has 15 residues. Trimming shortened V by 0 bases and J by 6 bases, and 14 bases separated the two germline ends. Germline CDR1 and CDR2: SNHLY and FYNNEI. The data were obtained in a study of T cells in narcolepsy. Study-wide results and caveats: Reportedly, autoreactive clonotypes were serially detected in patients' blood but not controls'.

Data came from immunoSEQ multiplex PCR; TCRdb stores just in-frame clones and leaves some out. The sample records 25,000 to 30,000 clones, under 85% being singletons. This chain uses TRBV2 with TRBJ1-2; maybe TRBD1 (5 bases). Sequences were obtained from CD45RA- memory CD4+ T cells from PBMCs. This TCR was recovered from a human donor with narcolepsy. This chain's CDR3 is CASSEAGRGPNGYTF. The CDR3 bases are TGTGCCAGCAGTGAAGCGGGCCGGGGCCCCAATGGCTACACCTTC.